This entry describes one T cell receptor (beta chain). The CDR3 is made up of 16 amino acids. V lost 5 bases to trimming and J lost 0 bases, with 16 bases between them. Germline V CDR1 and CDR2: SGHRS, YFSETQ. The data derive from a study of shared clonotypes between healthy human individuals. Everyone who donated was a Caucasian adult who lived in Nashville, Tennessee. In the study's own analysis: ImmunoSEQ junction-only sequences lacked quality scores, so their filtering differed. The data were produced by immunoSEQ multiplex PCR, yet TCRdb's version contains in-frame clones alone and is incomplete. The V and J calls and clone size are taken from that table; D and trimming were inferred from the DNA. The sample lists 2 million or so clones, roughly 96% occurring once.

Sequences were obtained from naive CD4+ T cells sorted from blood. The subset denotes: CD45RA+ positively selected. The chain joins TRBV5-1 to TRBJ2-3, with D possibly being TRBD1 or TRBD2 (5 bases each). The sequence derives from a man younger than 35 in good health. The CDR3: CASSTLQGVSTDTQYF. The DNA of the CDR3 is TGCGCCAGCAGTACCCTCCAGGGAGTTAGCACAGATACGCAGTATTTT.